The clone carrying this T cell receptor beta chain has only a few counts. What it binds is unknown. V was clipped by 0 bases and J by 8 bases; unmatched bases: 7. The CDR3 is 15 amino acids. In germline, CDR1 is SGHNT, CDR2 YYREEE (reference sequence). This record comes from a study of cytomegalovirus exposure and HLA in healthy donors. Study conclusions and caveats: The likely origin of a cluster of highly shared sequence variants was a sequencing artifact. On later analysis, the bulk of CMV-associated TCR beta chains appeared to be HLA-restricted. It was confirmed in vitro that three of the CMV-associated chains were specific for CMV antigens. 87-base-pair reads could not separate some V segments, including TRBV6-2 and TRBV6-3.

It was with 60 Vbeta and 13 Jbeta primers that the PCR ran. Here immunoSEQ multiplex PCR was the method, and the copy in TCRdb shows in-frame clones only, minus some. The sample records about 150,000 clones, less than 9.5% being singletons. The origin of this receptor is a male donor in good health and CMV-seronegative. Sequenced: PBMCs. The chain is built from TRBV5-4 and TRBJ2-1; 8 bases are a match to TRBD2. The DNA for the CDR3 is TGTGCCAGCAGCTTGGCCGGCGGGAGGAACCATGAGCAGTTCTTC. Translation: CASSLAGGRNHEQFF.